Only a few counts were recorded for the clone carrying this T cell receptor beta chain. Its antigen is still unknown. These data originate in a study of T cells in Graves' hyperthyroidism and ophthalmopathy. Whole-study findings and limits: Blood also held most thyroid clonotypes expanded beyond 0.001. Ophthalmopathy, which appeared later, was predicted by the model a median approximately 6 months before onset.

V was pared by 5 bases and J by 3 bases, with 4 bases of the junction left unmatched. Germline assignment: CDR1 MNHEY and CDR2 SVGEGT. The CDR3 runs 13 residues. TCR beta CDR3 regions were amplified from RNA. HTBI primers were the set used in a first-round RT-PCR of the TCR CDR3. TCRdb independently ran MiXCR on the multiplex PCR reads; one entry per CDR3 protein. The sample gives some 740,000 distinct CDR3 sequences, 14% of which show up once; about 10% is in the top ten. Sequenced: blood. This receptor was obtained from a woman under 30 with Graves' hyperthyroidism. J is TRBJ2-7 and V is TRBV6-2 or TRBV6-3, with 7 bases lining up with TRBD2. As DNA, the CDR3 is TGTGCCAGCAGTAGGACTAGTTTCTACGAGCAGTACTTC. This encodes CASSRTSFYEQYF.